The rows below give T cell receptor beta chains drawn from one sample of a study of control samples from healthy donors and cancer patients. Assay: immunoSEQ multiplex PCR; the TCRdb copy retains only in-frame clones and omits some. The sample lists approximately 60,000 clones, over 75% occurring once. Sequencing was performed on blood. The receptors shown here come from a middle-aged man in good health. The CDR3 runs from the conserved cysteine through the conserved F or W. The D gene is left open where the match is weak. Clone size, where shown, is once, few, many, or a class for clones that have expanded.

TRBJ1-3 TRBV6-5 TRBD1 - TGTGCCAGCATTTTTAATACAGGGGTTGGAAACACCATATATTTT CASIFNTGVGNTIYF
TRBJ1-2 TRBV7-2 - once TGTGCCAGCAGCTTGCACGACCGGATTAACTATGGCTACACCTTC CASSLHDRINYGYTF
TRBJ1-5 TRBV5-6 TRBD1 - TGTGCCAGCAGCTTGGCCCGGGACAGGAATCAGCCCCAGCATTTT CASSLARDRNQPQHF
TRBJ1-5 TRBV27 - - TGTGCCAGCAGTTTGAGGGAGGGGGATCAGCCCCAGCATTTT CASSLREGDQPQHF
TRBJ2-7 TRBV14 TRBD2 - TGTGCCAGCAGCCAAGAGGTCGCGGGAGCTCTTTCCGAGCAGTACTTC CASSQEVAGALSEQYF
TRBJ1-2 TRBV30 - - TGTGCCTCGACCGGCTTTCCTGGCTACACCTTC CASTGFPGYTF
TRBJ1-1 TRBV7-2 TRBD1 - TGTGCCAGCAGCTTACAGGGGGCAGGTGAAGCTTTCTTT CASSLQGAGEAFF
TRBJ2-1 TRBV4-3 - - TGCGCCAGCAGCCGATCCTTCGGGCTATCCAATGAGCAGTTCTTC CASSRSFGLSNEQFF
TRBJ2-5 TRBV3-1/TRBV3-2 - - TGTGCCAGCCAGGGGGAGACCCAGTACTTC CASQGETQYF
TRBJ2-1 TRBV28 - - TGTGCCAGCAGTCGCTTCATGTGGAGTGAGCAGTTCTTC CASSRFMWSEQFF
TRBJ2-7 TRBV9 - once TGTGCCAGCAGCCCACTCGAGGGAAGTACCTACGAGCAGTACTTC CASSPLEGSTYEQYF
TRBJ2-7 TRBV18 - - TGTGCCAGCTCACCAGGGGCCCGTCGAGACGAGCAGTACTTC CASSPGARRDEQYF
TRBJ1-5 TRBV12-3/TRBV12-4 - few TGTGCCAGCAGCCCGACGGAGAATCAGCCCCAGCATTTT CASSPTENQPQHF